This TCR beta chain came from a study of T cells in Graves' hyperthyroidism and ophthalmopathy. Findings and limits, study-wide: Most expanded thyroid clonotypes above 0.001 recurred in blood. Ophthalmopathy was told apart from stable hyperthyroidism by a 13 V-J model.

The CDR3 regions of TCR beta were amplified from RNA transcripts. The HTBI primer set drove a first-round RT-PCR of the TCR CDR3. MiXCR was run by TCRdb on the multiplex PCR reads, yielding one entry per CDR3 protein. The sample has some 270,000 distinct CDR3 sequences; around 15% are singletons. The sample holds many counts of this clonotype. Its antigen is as yet unknown. Pregnant or lactating patients were excluded, as were those with uncontrolled infection or other autoimmune disease. The CDR3 is made up of 15 amino acids. Per the germline V gene, CDR1 is SEHNR and CDR2 is FQNEAQ (reference sequence). Trimming at V came to 5 bases and at J to 5 bases, leaving 11 bases not matched to a gene.

V is TRBV7-9 and J is TRBJ1-1; 7 bases fit TRBD1. The receptor comes from a middle-aged woman with Graves' hyperthyroidism. The sample consisted of blood. The CDR3 nucleotides read TGTGCCAGCAGCACGACAGGGCGGGGGGTGACTGAAGCTTTCTTT. Its translation: CASSTTGRGVTEAFF.